A selection of T cell receptor beta chains follows, all from one sample in a study of T cell responses to AZD1222 COVID-19 vaccine. TCRdb keeps only in-frame clones here, not all; method: immunoSEQ multiplex PCR. The table has 85,000 to 100,000 clones, more than 80% seen once. The sequencing here drew on peripheral blood, taken on day 0 of AZD1222 vaccination. These receptors all stem from an adult in good health. The conserved cysteine and the conserved F or W are not part of the CDR3 here.

TRBJ1-2 TRBV12-3/TRBV12-4 ASSFGSLYGYT
TRBJ2-3 TRBV13 ASGNRDTQY
TRBJ2-1 TRBV19 ASNRDGLRGRDEQF
TRBJ2-7 TRBV21-1 ASSRRPKGFSSYEQY
TRBJ1-6 TRBV24-1 ATSDPRQGHNSPLH
TRBJ2-1 TRBV12-3/TRBV12-4 ASDPGVGDEQF
TRBJ2-6 TRBV24-1 ATSSNRDGANVLT
TRBJ2-3 TRBV27 ASNLGHHRADTQY
TRBJ1-2 TRBV15 ATSRLGGTDGYT
TRBJ1-4 TRBV2 ASSEQGQYSNEKLF
TRBJ1-1 TRBV6-6 ASSAQGLNTEAF
TRBJ2-2 TRBV7-3 ASSPRGGPGGGELF
TRBJ2-5 TRBV7-2 ASSLQGNPRGETQY
TRBJ1-1 TRBV5-5 ASSLRGGMSNFGEAF
TRBJ2-1 TRBV28 ASSPVGLAGTNEQF
TRBJ1-2 TRBV5-6 ASSLSWGRGYT
TRBJ1-2 TRBV7-9 ASSLDAIQGIYGYT
TRBJ1-1 TRBV18 ASSPRGDTEAF
TRBJ1-3 TRBV12-5 ASGRLSNTIY
TRBJ2-5 TRBV27 ASSILGTSDQETQY
TRBJ1-6 TRBV19 ASSTLTGVDSPLH
TRBJ2-2 TRBV29-1 SVVRATGELF